The 6 T cell receptor beta chains given below trace back to one sample, sequenced in a study of blood T cell repertoires in COVID-19. Profiled with immunoSEQ multiplex PCR; TCRdb holds only in-frame clones, not every one. The sample includes 200,000 to 250,000 clones, about 90% of them seen just once. Sequenced: peripheral blood. These receptors all come from a man aged 25 to 40 with acute or convalescent COVID-19.

The chain uses TRBV27 and TRBJ1-5; 9 nucleotides align to TRBD1. V lost 3 bases to trimming and J lost 6 bases; unmatched junction nucleotides: 3. Germline V gene sequence: CDR1 MNHEY, CDR2 SMNVEV (reference sequence). This CDR3 spans 14 amino acids. This chain's CDR3 is CASSLYRGLQPQHF. The DNA of the CDR3 is TGTGCCAGCAGTTTGTACAGGGGGCTTCAGCCCCAGCATTTT.

The rearrangement joins TRBV10-3 to TRBJ1-1, with 10 bases identical to TRBD1. CDR3 length equals 14 residues. The J segment lost 5 bases and the V segment lost 6 bases, leaving 6 bases of the junction unmatched. Germline CDR1 is ENHRY and CDR2 is SYGVKD. The CDR3 region is CAIRDDRGPTEAFF. The DNA for the CDR3 is TGTGCCATCAGAGACGACAGGGGGCCTACTGAAGCTTTCTTT.

CDR3 nucleotides: TGTGCCAGCAGTTTTTATGAGACCCAGTACTTC. Translating gives CASSFYETQYF. The chain links TRBV28 to TRBJ2-5; D gene ambiguous. The germline V gene has CDR1 MDHEN and CDR2 SYDVKM. V was shortened by 3 bases and J by 5 bases, with 4 bases between the two germline ends. This CDR3 has 11 amino acids.

This chain connects TRBV2 to TRBJ1-5; 10 nucleotides align to TRBD1. The CDR3 is made up of 13 amino acids. The V gene's germline CDR1 is SNHLY and CDR2 FYNNEI. V shed 11 bases and J 7 bases; nucleotides not matched to a gene: 8. The CDR3 here is CACQTGGRQPQHF. The CDR3 DNA reads as TGTGCCTGCCAGACAGGGGGCCGGCAGCCCCAGCATTTT.

V is TRBV27 and J is TRBJ1-6; a possible D gene is TRBD1 (5 bases). The V end was cut by 4 bases, the J end by 3 bases, with 13 bases between. The V gene's germline CDR1 is MNHEY and CDR2 SMNVEV (reference sequence). The length of the CDR3 is 16 residues. Written as DNA, the CDR3 is TGTGCCAGCAGTTCCAGGGTACCCAACTATAATTCACCCCTCCACTTT. This gives the protein CASSSRVPNYNSPLHF.

The chain couples TRBV9 to TRBJ1-4; tentatively, D is TRBD1 (5 bases). CDR1 is SGDLS, CDR2 YYNGEE, per germline. Trimming pared 3 bases from V and 1 base from J, leaving 10 bases between. There are 15 residues in the CDR3. The CDR3 DNA follows: TGTGCCAGCAGCGCCCCGGGGGGAACTAATGAAAAACTGTTTTTT. It yields the protein CASSAPGGTNEKLFF.